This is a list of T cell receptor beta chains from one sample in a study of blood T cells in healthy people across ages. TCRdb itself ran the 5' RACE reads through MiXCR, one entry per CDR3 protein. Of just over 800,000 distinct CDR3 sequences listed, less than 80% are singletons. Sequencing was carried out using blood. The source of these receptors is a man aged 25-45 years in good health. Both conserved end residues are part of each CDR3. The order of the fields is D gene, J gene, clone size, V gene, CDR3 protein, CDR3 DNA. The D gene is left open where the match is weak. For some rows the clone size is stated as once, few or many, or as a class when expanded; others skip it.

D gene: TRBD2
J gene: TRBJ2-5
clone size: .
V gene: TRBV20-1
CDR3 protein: CSARGTSGKETQYF
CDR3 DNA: TGCAGTGCTAGAGGGACTAGCGGTAAAGAGACCCAGTACTTC

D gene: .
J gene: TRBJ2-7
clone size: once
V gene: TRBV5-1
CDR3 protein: CASSLEVYGTSNEQYF
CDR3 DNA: TGCGCCAGCAGCTTGGAGGTTTACGGGACGAGCAATGAGCAGTACTTC

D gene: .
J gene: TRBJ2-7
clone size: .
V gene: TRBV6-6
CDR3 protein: CASRLQGVAYEQYF
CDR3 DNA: TGTGCCAGCAGATTACAGGGAGTTGCCTACGAGCAGTACTTC

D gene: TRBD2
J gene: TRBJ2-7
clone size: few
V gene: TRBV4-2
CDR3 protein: CASSPRTSGGKKFYEQYF
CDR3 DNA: TGTGCCAGCAGCCCCCGGACTAGCGGGGGGAAAAAGTTTTACGAGCAGTACTTC

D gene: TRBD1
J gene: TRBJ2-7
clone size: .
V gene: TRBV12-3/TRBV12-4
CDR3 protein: CASRFGTDEQYF
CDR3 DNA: TGTGCCAGCAGGTTTGGGACAGACGAGCAGTACTTC

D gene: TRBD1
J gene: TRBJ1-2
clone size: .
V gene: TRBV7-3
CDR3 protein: CASSPQGAPGYTF
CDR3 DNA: TGTGCCAGCAGCCCACAGGGGGCCCCTGGCTACACCTTC

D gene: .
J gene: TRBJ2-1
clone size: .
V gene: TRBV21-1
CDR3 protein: CASSKGTPHYNEQFF
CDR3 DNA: TGTGCCAGTAGCAAAGGGACCCCTCACTACAATGAGCAGTTCTTC

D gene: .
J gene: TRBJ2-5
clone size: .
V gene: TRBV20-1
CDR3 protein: CSKRIGETQYF
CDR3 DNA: TGCAGTAAACGAATTGGGGAGACCCAGTACTTC

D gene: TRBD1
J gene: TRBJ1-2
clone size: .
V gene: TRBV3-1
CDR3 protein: CTSSQVRGGGYTF
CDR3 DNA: TGTACCAGCAGCCAGGTCCGAGGGGGCGGTTACACCTTC

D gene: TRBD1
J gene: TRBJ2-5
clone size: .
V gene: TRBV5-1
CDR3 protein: CASSHSRDSQETQYF
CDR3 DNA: TGCGCCAGCAGCCACTCAAGGGACAGCCAAGAGACCCAGTACTTC

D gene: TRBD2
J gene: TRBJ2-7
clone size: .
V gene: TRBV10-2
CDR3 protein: CASTAGGAYEQYF
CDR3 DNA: TGCGCCAGCACGGCGGGAGGGGCCTACGAGCAGTACTTC

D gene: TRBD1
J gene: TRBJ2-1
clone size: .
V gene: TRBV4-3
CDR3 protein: CASSQFYSGGYNEQFF
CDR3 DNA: TGCGCCAGCAGCCAATTTTATTCAGGGGGTTACAATGAGCAGTTCTTC

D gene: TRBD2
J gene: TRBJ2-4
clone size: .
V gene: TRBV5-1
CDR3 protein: CASSTGLAGGTKNIQYF
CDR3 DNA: TGCGCCAGCAGCACGGGACTAGCGGGGGGGACTAAAAACATTCAGTACTTC

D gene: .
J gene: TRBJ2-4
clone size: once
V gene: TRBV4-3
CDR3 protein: CASSQSGTSQYKQYF
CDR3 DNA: TGCGCCAGCAGCCAATCCGGGACGTCTCAGTACAAGCAGTACTTC

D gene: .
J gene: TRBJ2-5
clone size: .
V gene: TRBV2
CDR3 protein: CASRLRTAPQETQYF
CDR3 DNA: TGTGCCAGCAGACTCAGAACCGCCCCCCAAGAGACCCAGTACTTC

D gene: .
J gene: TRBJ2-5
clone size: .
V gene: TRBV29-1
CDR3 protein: CSVDDGYQETQYF
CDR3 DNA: TGCAGCGTTGACGATGGATACCAAGAGACCCAGTACTTC

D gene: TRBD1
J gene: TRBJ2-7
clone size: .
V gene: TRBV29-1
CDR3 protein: CSVGRDRWGSYEQYF
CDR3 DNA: TGCAGCGTTGGTAGGGACAGGTGGGGATCCTACGAGCAGTACTTC

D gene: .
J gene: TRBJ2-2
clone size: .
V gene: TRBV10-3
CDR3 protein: CAISESEFAGAGLIDTGELFF
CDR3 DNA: TGTGCCATCAGTGAGTCGGAGTTCGCCGGGGCAGGGCTAATCGACACCGGGGAGCTGTTTTTT

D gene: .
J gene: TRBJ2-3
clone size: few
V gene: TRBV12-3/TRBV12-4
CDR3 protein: CASSSRWDTQYF
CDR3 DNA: TGTGCCAGCAGCTCCCGGTGGGATACGCAGTATTTT

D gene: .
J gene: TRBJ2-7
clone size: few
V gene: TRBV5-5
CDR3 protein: CASSPDVGSYEQYF
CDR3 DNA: TGTGCCAGCAGCCCCGACGTGGGTTCCTACGAGCAGTACTTC

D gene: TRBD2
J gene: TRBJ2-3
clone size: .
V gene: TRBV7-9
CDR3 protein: CASSPLAGGSDTQYF
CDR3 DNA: TGTGCCAGCAGCCCCCTAGCGGGAGGATCAGATACGCAGTATTTT

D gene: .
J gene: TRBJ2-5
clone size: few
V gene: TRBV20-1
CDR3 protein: CSAMEGRAIQETQYF
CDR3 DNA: TGCAGTGCTATGGAGGGCAGGGCCATACAAGAGACCCAGTACTTC

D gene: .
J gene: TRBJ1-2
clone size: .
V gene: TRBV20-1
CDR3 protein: CSARRGAQNGYTF
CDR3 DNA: TGCAGTGCTAGAAGGGGGGCCCAAAATGGCTACACCTTC

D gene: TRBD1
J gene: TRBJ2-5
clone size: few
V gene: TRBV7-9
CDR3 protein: CASSSTGAPRVETQYF
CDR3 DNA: TGTGCCAGCAGCTCTACAGGGGCGCCCAGGGTAGAGACCCAGTACTTC

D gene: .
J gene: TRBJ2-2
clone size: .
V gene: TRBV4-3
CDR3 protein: CASSQDTQITNTGELFF
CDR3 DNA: TGCGCCAGCAGCCAAGATACACAGATTACGAACACCGGGGAGCTGTTTTTT

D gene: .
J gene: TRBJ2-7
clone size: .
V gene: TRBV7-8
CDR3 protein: CASSLVAGHRSAYEQYF
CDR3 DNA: TGTGCCAGCAGCTTAGTAGCCGGACACCGGTCAGCCTACGAGCAGTACTTC

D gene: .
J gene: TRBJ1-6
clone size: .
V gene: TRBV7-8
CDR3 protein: CASSLGVPPRYNSPLHF
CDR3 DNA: TGTGCCAGCAGCTTAGGGGTACCTCCACGCTATAATTCACCCCTCCACTTT

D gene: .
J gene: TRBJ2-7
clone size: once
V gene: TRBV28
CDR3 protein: CASSLRFSGRYEQYF
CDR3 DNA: TGTGCCAGCAGTTTAAGGTTCTCAGGGAGGTACGAGCAGTACTTC

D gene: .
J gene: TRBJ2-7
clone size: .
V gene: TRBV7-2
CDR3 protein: CASSLSDGPYEQYF
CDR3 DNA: TGTGCCAGCAGCTTAAGCGACGGCCCCTACGAGCAGTACTTC

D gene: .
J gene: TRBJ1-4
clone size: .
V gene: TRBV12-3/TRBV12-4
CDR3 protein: CASSTGVQTEKLFF
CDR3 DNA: TGTGCCAGCAGTACCGGTGTCCAAACTGAAAAACTGTTTTTT

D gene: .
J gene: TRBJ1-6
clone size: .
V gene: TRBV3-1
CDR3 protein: CASRSLNSYNSPLHF
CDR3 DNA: TGTGCCAGCAGATCTCTCAACTCCTATAATTCACCCCTCCACTTT

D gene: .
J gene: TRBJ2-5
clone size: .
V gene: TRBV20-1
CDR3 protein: CSASCHQETQYF
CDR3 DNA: TGCAGTGCTAGCTGCCATCAAGAGACCCAGTACTTC

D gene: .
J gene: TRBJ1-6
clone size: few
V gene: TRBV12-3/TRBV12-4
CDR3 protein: CASSLGGLSPLHF
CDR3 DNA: TGTGCCAGCAGTTTGGGGGGCCTTTCACCCCTCCACTTT

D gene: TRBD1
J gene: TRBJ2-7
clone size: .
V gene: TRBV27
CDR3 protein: CASRGQGRNYEQYF
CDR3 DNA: TGTGCCAGCAGGGGACAGGGGCGTAACTACGAGCAGTACTTC

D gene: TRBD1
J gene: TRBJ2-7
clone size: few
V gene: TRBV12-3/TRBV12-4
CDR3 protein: CASSSRDRTLSYEQYF
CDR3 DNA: TGTGCCAGCAGTTCCCGGGACAGGACCCTCTCCTACGAGCAGTACTTC

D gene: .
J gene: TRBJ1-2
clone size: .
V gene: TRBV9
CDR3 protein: CASSVAASGAGGYTF
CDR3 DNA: TGTGCCAGCAGCGTAGCGGCATCAGGGGCTGGAGGCTACACCTTC

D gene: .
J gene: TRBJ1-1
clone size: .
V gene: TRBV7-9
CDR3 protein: CASSLTGTEAFF
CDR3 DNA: TGTGCCAGCAGCTTAACAGGGACTGAAGCTTTCTTT